A single sample gave rise to the 7 T cell receptor beta chains below, sequenced in a study of blood T cell repertoires in COVID-19 (dated by TCRdb to 2020 to 2022). Libraries were prepared through the immunoSEQ multiplex PCR assay. Entries here come from immuneACCESS through TCRdb and include only in-frame sequences with V and J called. Some clones fail to appear in such tables; in the studies checked, an unresolved V gene covers under half of the shortfall, and the cause of the remainder is unknown. The sample table holds under 75,000 clones, of which almost 95% were seen once. The top ten clones comprise under 5.5% of the sample. Material for sequencing was peripheral blood. The origin of the receptors is a man between 45 and 60 years old with active COVID-19.

J is TRBJ1-5 and V is TRBV19; tentative D call: TRBD1 (6 bases). V lost 6 bases and J lost 5, with 17 bases in between. Per germline, CDR1 LNHDA and CDR2 SQIVND (reference sequence). This CDR3 has 15 amino acids. The CDR3 DNA reads TGTGCCAGTAGATTTGGGACATCAGCTCATCAGCCCCAGCATTTT. Residues: CASRFGTSAHQPQHF.

The genes are TRBV28 and TRBJ1-1, with D possibly being TRBD1 (6 bases). The CDR3 sequence is 15 residues long. Germline V gives CDR1 MDHEN, CDR2 SYDVKM. Trimming took off 4 bases at V and 4 bases at J, with 16 bases between the two ends. The CDR3 region has the DNA TGTGCCAGCAGTTCTACAGGGCGGTTCGGCACTGAAGCTTTCTTT. Translating gives CASSSTGRFGTEAFF. The variable domain in full, with the rest retrieved from reference TRBV28 and TRBJ1-1, is DVKVTQSSRYLVKRTGEKVFLECVQDMDHENMFWYRQDPGLGLRLIYFSYDVKMKEKGDIPEGYSVSREKKERFSLILESASTNQTSMYLCASSSTGRFGTEAFFGQGTRLTVV.

The J gene is TRBJ2-2, the V gene TRBV7-2, with 7 bases identical to TRBD1. The length of the CDR3 is 16 residues. The germline V gene has CDR1 SGHTA and CDR2 FQGNSA. Trimming at V came to 4 bases and at J to 3 bases, leaving 8 bases not matched to a gene. For the CDR3, the DNA is TGTGCCAGCAGCTGGCGGAAGGGACAGTACACCGGGGAGCTGTTTTTT. Its protein product is CASSWRKGQYTGELFF.

The V gene is TRBV5-1, the J gene TRBJ1-2; D remains ambiguous. This CDR3 spans 15 amino acids. Germline V CDR1 and CDR2: SGHRS, YFSETQ. The V gene lost 7 bases and the J gene lost 0 bases, with 16 bases spanning the gap. CDR3 sequence: CASSSGPPPNYGYTF. CDR3 nucleotides: TGCGCCAGCTCAAGTGGGCCCCCTCCTAACTATGGCTACACCTTC.

This chain connects TRBV3-1 (or the pseudogene TRBV3-2) to TRBJ2-2, with 9 bases that match TRBD1. Germline trimming cut 4 bases from V and 4 bases from J; bases unmatched to any gene: 7. Germline V lookup: CDR1 LGHDT, CDR2 YNNKEL (reference sequence). This CDR3 is 16 amino acids long. CDR3 protein: CASSLRTGVGTGELFF. CDR3 bases: TGTGCCAGCAGCCTCCGGACAGGGGTGGGCACCGGGGAGCTGTTTTTT.

The rearrangement uses TRBV28 and TRBJ2-5; weak D call: TRBD2 (5 bases). CDR1 and CDR2 from the germline V gene are MDHEN and SYDVKM. V gave up 6 bases and J gave up 5 bases, with 19 bases separating them. The CDR3 has 15 amino acids. This chain's CDR3 is CASREGSRGSETQYF. CDR3 DNA: TGTGCCAGCAGGGAAGGTAGCAGAGGGTCCGAGACCCAGTACTTC.

This rearrangement joins TRBV7-6 to TRBJ1-3; D not certain. With 1 base removed from V and 0 bases from J, the gap between germline ends came to 7 bases. The CDR3 covers 15 residues. CDR1 is SGHVS, CDR2 FNYEAQ, per germline. The CDR3 region has the DNA TGTGCCAGCAGCTTAGACAGCAACTCTGGAAACACCATATATTTT. It yields the protein CASSLDSNSGNTIYF.